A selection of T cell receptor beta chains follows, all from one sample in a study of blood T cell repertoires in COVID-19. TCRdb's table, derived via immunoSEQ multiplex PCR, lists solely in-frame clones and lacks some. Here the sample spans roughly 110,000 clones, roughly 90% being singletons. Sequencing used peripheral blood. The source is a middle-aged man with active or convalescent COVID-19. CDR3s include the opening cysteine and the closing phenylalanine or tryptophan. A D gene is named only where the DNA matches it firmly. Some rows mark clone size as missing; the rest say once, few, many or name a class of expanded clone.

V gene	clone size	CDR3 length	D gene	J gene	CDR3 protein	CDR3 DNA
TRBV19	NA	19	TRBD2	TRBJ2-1	CASSSPWTSGSNLLNEQFF	TGTGCCAGTAGTTCACCCTGGACTAGCGGGAGTAACCTCCTCAATGAGCAGTTCTTC
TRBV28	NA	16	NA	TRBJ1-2	CASRTYGGVANYGYTF	TGTGCCAGCAGGACCTACGGGGGGGTAGCTAACTATGGCTACACCTTC
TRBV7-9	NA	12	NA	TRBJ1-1	CASTTGGVEAFF	TGTGCCAGCACCACCGGGGGGGTTGAAGCTTTCTTT
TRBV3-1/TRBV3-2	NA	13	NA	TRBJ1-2	CASSLQGFYGYTF	TGTGCCAGCAGCTTACAGGGTTTCTATGGCTACACCTTC
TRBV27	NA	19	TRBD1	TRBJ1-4	CASSQYRGDLLGTNEKLFF	TGTGCCAGCAGTCAATACAGGGGGGACTTATTAGGGACTAATGAAAAACTGTTTTTT
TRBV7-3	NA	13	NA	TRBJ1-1	CASSLLLKGVDFF	TGTGCCAGCAGCTTACTCTTGAAGGGGGTTGATTTCTTT
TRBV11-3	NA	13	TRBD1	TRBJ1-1	CASSSAGGTEAFF	TGTGCCAGCAGCTCAGCAGGGGGCACTGAAGCTTTCTTT
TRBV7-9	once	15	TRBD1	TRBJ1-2	CASSFIITGGGGYTF	TGTGCCAGCAGCTTTATCATAACAGGGGGCGGAGGCTACACCTTC
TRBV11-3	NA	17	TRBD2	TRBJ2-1	CASSPFWGLAGDNEQFF	TGTGCCAGCAGCCCGTTTTGGGGACTAGCGGGGGACAATGAGCAGTTCTTC
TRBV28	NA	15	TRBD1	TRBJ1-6	CATRTGVGYNSPLHF	TGTGCCACGCGGACAGGGGTGGGCTATAATTCACCCCTCCACTTT
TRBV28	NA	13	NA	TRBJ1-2	CASSNPAGYGYTF	TGTGCCAGCAGTAATCCGGCAGGCTATGGCTACACCTTC
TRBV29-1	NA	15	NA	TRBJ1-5	CSVEFGPGSNQPQHF	NA
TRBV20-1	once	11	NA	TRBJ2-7	CSASTSYEQYF	TGCAGTGCTTCGACTAGCTACGAGCAGTACTTC
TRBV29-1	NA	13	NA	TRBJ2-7	CSGTRAGSYEQYF	TGCAGCGGCACCCGGGCGGGGTCCTACGAGCAGTACTTC
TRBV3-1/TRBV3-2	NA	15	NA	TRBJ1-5	CASSKMSGSNQPQHF	TGTGCCAGTTCTAAGATGTCAGGTAGCAATCAGCCCCAGCATTTT
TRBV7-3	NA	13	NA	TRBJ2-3	CASSRGWPDTQYF	TGTGCCAGCAGCCGGGGGTGGCCAGATACGCAGTATTTT
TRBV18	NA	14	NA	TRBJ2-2	CASSPRGDTGELFF	TGTGCCAGCTCACCACGCGGGGACACCGGGGAGCTGTTTTTT
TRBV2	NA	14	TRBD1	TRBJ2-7	CASSVGQGANEQYF	TGTGCCAGCAGTGTGGGACAGGGGGCGAACGAGCAGTACTTC
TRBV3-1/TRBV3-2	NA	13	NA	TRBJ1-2	CASSQDYRSGYTF	TGTGCCAGCAGCCAAGATTACCGTAGCGGCTACACCTTC
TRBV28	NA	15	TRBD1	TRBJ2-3	CASSPGQGSTDTQYF	TGTGCCAGCAGCCCTGGACAGGGGAGCACAGATACGCAGTATTTT